Listed below are T cell receptor beta chains from one sample, sequenced in a study of cytomegalovirus exposure and HLA in healthy donors. TCRdb's table, derived via immunoSEQ multiplex PCR, lists solely in-frame clones and lacks some. The data hold about 190,000 clones, with around 87% observed a single time. Input material: PBMCs. These TCRs come from a woman between 18 and 30 years old in good health and CMV-seronegative. CDR3s include the opening cysteine and the closing phenylalanine or tryptophan. The order of the fields is D gene, clone size, J gene, V gene, CDR3 DNA, CDR3 protein. A D gene is named only where the DNA matches it firmly. Clone size is stated in some rows and not others, as once, few, many or a class when expanded.

>.|.|TRBJ2-3|TRBV11-3
TGTGCCAGCAGCTTAGGCCAGGGGATCACAGATACGCAGTATTTT
CASSLGQGITDTQYF
>.|.|TRBJ1-1|TRBV2
TGTGCCAGCAGGGGGACTGTGAACACTGAAGCTTTCTTT
CASRGTVNTEAFF
>TRBD1|.|TRBJ2-7|TRBV7-2
TGTGCCAGCAGCGTTAGGGGACAGGGGAACTACGAGCAGTACTTC
CASSVRGQGNYEQYF
>.|.|TRBJ2-2|TRBV6-1
TGTGCCAGCCGTACCGGGGAGCTGTTTTTT
CASRTGELFF
>TRBD2|.|TRBJ2-1|TRBV6-1
TGTGCCAGCAGTGAAGAAGCGGGGGGCTACAATGAGCAGTTCTTC
CASSEEAGGYNEQFF
>TRBD2|.|TRBJ2-1|TRBV29-1
TGCAGCGTTGTGCCGGGAGGAAAGGATGAGCAGTTCTTC
CSVVPGGKDEQFF
>TRBD2|.|TRBJ2-5|TRBV6-1
TGTGCCAGCAGTGAGTTAGCGGGGGGGCAAGAGACCCAGTACTTC
CASSELAGGQETQYF
>.|.|TRBJ1-1|TRBV11-1
TGTGCCAGCAGCTTAGAGGGGTCACTGAACACTGAAGCTTTCTTT
CASSLEGSLNTEAFF
>TRBD2|.|TRBJ2-7|TRBV27
TGTGCCAGCAAGAAACTAGCGGCCTCTCAGTACGAGCAGTACTTC
CASKKLAASQYEQYF
>.|few|TRBJ1-1|TRBV5-6
TGTGCCAGCAGCTTGCTACAGGGAAAAACTGAAGCTTTCTTT
CASSLLQGKTEAFF
>.|.|TRBJ2-3|TRBV7-2
TGTGCCAGCAGCATTTCCTACACAGATACGCAGTATTTT
CASSISYTDTQYF
>.|.|TRBJ1-2|TRBV25-1
TGTGCCAGCAGTGCAGGGGCCGGCTACACCTTC
CASSAGAGYTF
>.|once|TRBJ1-1|TRBV28
TGTGCCAGCAGCACCGGACAGCCCTTGAACACTGAAGCTTTCTTT
CASSTGQPLNTEAFF
>.|.|TRBJ1-1|TRBV13
TGTGCCAGCAGCGACCAGCAGAGGTGGTCTGAAGCTTTCTTT
CASSDQQRWSEAFF
>TRBD1|.|TRBJ1-1|TRBV14
TGTGCCAGCAGCCAAGGATCCCAGACAGGGGTGAACACTGAAGCTTTCTTT
CASSQGSQTGVNTEAFF
>.|.|TRBJ1-1|TRBV2
TGTGCCAGCAGTGACAGGGGGAACACTGAAGCTTTCTTT
CASSDRGNTEAFF
>TRBD1|.|TRBJ2-7|TRBV18
TGTGCCAGCTCAGCAACCGGGACAGCCTACGAGCAGTACTTC
CASSATGTAYEQYF
>TRBD1|.|TRBJ2-5|TRBV28
TGTGCCATCAAAATCCCGGGACAGCAAGAGACCCAGTACTTC
CAIKIPGQQETQYF
>TRBD2|.|TRBJ2-1|TRBV7-7
TGTGCTAGCAGCCCAACTAGCGGGGTAAAGGATGAGCAGTTCTTC
CASSPTSGVKDEQFF
>TRBD1|.|TRBJ1-1|TRBV30
TGTGCCTGGAGCCCTACAGGGGCTAGGGCTGAAGCTTTCTTT
CAWSPTGARAEAFF
>TRBD2|.|TRBJ2-5|TRBV9
TGTGCCAGCAGCGTAGATGGACTAGCGGGAGGGGAGACCCAGTACTTC
CASSVDGLAGGETQYF
>.|.|TRBJ2-7|TRBV5-1
TGCGCCAGCAGCTTGGTTCCAGAGGACTACGAGCAGTACTTC
CASSLVPEDYEQYF
>TRBD2|.|TRBJ2-1|TRBV11-1
TGTGCCAGCAGCTTAACCAAGGGCGGACTTGGGGAGGGGCAGTTCTTC
CASSLTKGGLGEGQFF
>TRBD1|.|TRBJ1-6|TRBV6-1
TGTGCCAGCAGTGAAGAGGTCGGCAGGGGGAATTCACCCCTCCACTTT
CASSEEVGRGNSPLHF
>.|.|TRBJ2-7|TRBV18
TGTGCCAGCTCACCATCCGAGGCCTACGAGCAGTACTTC
CASSPSEAYEQYF
>.|.|TRBJ2-5|TRBV5-1
TGCGCCAGCAGCTTGGCAGAAGAGACCCAGTACTTC
CASSLAEETQYF
>TRBD1|.|TRBJ2-7|TRBV15
TGTGCCACCAGCAGAGATTACAGGGGTCACGAGCAGTACTTC
CATSRDYRGHEQYF